The next 7 T cell receptor beta chains were all read from a single sample in a study of T cell responses to AZD1222 COVID-19 vaccine. This table comes from immunoSEQ multiplex PCR, and its TCRdb copy is limited to in-frame clones, with some not included. Altogether 95,000 to 130,000 clones are present, roughly 87% being singletons, with the ten largest covering approximately 7.5%. The specimen was peripheral blood, collected on day 0 of AZD1222 vaccination. These receptors were collected from an adult in good health.

The gene calls are TRBV4-1 and TRBJ2-3, with 8 bases lining up with TRBD1. The V segment lost 0 bases and the J segment 6 bases; nucleotides outside the gene matches: 11. CDR1 and CDR2 (germline): MGHRA, YSYEKL. The CDR3 covers 17 residues. The CDR3 reads CASSQDGRDRRVDTQYF. In DNA, the CDR3 is TGCGCCAGCAGCCAAGATGGTCGGGACAGGAGGGTGGATACGCAGTATTTT.

This chain joins TRBV7-9 and TRBJ1-1; D remains unclear. The germline V gene encodes CDR1 SEHNR and CDR2 FQNEAQ (reference sequence). V shed 1 base and J shed 1 base, with 4 bases lying between them. The CDR3 is 13 residues long. This CDR3 is CASSLGTNTEAFF. The DNA of the CDR3 is TGTGCCAGCAGCTTAGGGACGAACACTGAAGCTTTCTTT.

The rearrangement uses TRBV7-2 and TRBJ2-3; no firm D call. V dropped 1 base and J dropped 5 bases, with 7 bases sitting between them. CDR3 length: 13 amino acids. CDR1 SGHTA and CDR2 FQGNSA come from the germline V gene. CDR3: CASSLGTEDTQYF. CDR3 nucleotides: TGTGCCAGCAGCTTAGGGACCGAAGATACGCAGTATTTT. The entire variable domain, with the rest obtained from reference TRBV7-2 and TRBJ2-3, is as follows: GAGVSQSPSNKVTEKGKDVELRCDPISGHTALYWYRQSLGQGLEFLIYFQGNSAPDKSGLPSDRFSAERTGGSVSTLTIQRTQQEDSAVYLCASSLGTEDTQYFGPGTRLTVL.

The chain couples TRBV3-1 (or the pseudogene TRBV3-2) to TRBJ1-1; 10 positions match TRBD1. V gave up 3 bases and J gave up 10 bases; unmatched junction bases: 2. There are 12 residues in the CDR3. Germline V gene sequence: CDR1 LGHDT, CDR2 YNNKEL (reference sequence). CDR3 DNA: TGTGCCAGCAGCCACCGGGACAGGGGAGCTTTCTTT. It translates to CASSHRDRGAFF.

The rearrangement joins TRBV13 to TRBJ1-5; D is ambiguous. The germline V and J ends were trimmed by 0 bases and 4 bases, with 10 bases remaining between them. Per the germline V gene, CDR1 is PRHDT and CDR2 is FYEKMQ (reference sequence). The CDR3 extends over 15 amino acids. CDR3 loop: CASSLGVQGNQPQHF. The CDR3 DNA is TGTGCCAGCAGCTTAGGCGTCCAAGGAAATCAGCCCCAGCATTTT. The entire variable domain, with the rest obtained from reference TRBV13 and TRBJ1-5, is as follows: AAGVIQSPRHLIKEKRETATLKCYPIPRHDTVYWYQQGPGQDPQFLISFYEKMQSDKGSIPDRFSAQQFSDYHSELNMSSLELGDSALYFCASSLGVQGNQPQHFGDGTRLSIL.

This sequence joins TRBV28 and TRBJ1-2; tentative D call: TRBD1 (5 bases). Germline V gene sequence: CDR1 MDHEN, CDR2 SYDVKM. CDR3 length: 13 residues. Trimming removed 2 bases at V and 4 bases at J, with 8 bases between. The CDR3 loop is CASSLSGGYGYTF. CDR3 bases: TGTGCCAGCAGTTTAAGTGGGGGCTATGGCTACACCTTC.

The J gene is TRBJ1-1, the V gene TRBV5-1; 8 bases align to TRBD1. CDR3 length: 13 residues. Per the germline V gene, CDR1 is SGHRS and CDR2 is YFSETQ. V shed 3 bases, J shed 8 bases, and the junction held 6 bases outside the gene matches. CDR3 bases: TGCGCCAGCAGCTGGACAGGGAAAGGAGAAGCTTTCTTT. Its protein product is CASSWTGKGEAFF.